Below, 32 T cell receptor beta chains from the same sample are listed, as sequenced in a study of cytomegalovirus exposure and HLA in healthy donors. A multiplex PCR was run with 60 Vbeta primers and 13 Jbeta primers. Produced via immunoSEQ multiplex PCR; TCRdb's table is partial and in-frame only. The sample lists 150,000 to 250,000 clones, around 80% occurring once. What was sequenced was PBMCs. Receptor source: a woman aged 25 to 39 in good health and CMV-seropositive.

This chain joins TRBV11-2 and TRBJ2-6; D gene ambiguous. Germline V CDR1 and CDR2: SGHAT, FQNNGV. V lost 1 base, J lost 4 bases, and 8 bases lay in between. This CDR3 comprises 15 residues. CDR3 sequence reads: CASSLARSGANVLTF. The CDR3 region has the DNA TGTGCCAGCAGCTTAGCCAGGTCCGGGGCCAACGTCCTGACTTTC.

The rearrangement links TRBV6-5 to TRBJ2-7; 9 nucleotides line up with TRBD1. The trim removed 6 bases at V and 1 base at J, leaving 7 bases unmatched. Germline V lookup: CDR1 MNHEY, CDR2 SVGAGI. CDR3 length: 15 amino acids. CDR3 bases: TGTGCCAGCAGACAGGGACAGGGATCGTCCTACGAGCAGTACTTC. Its translation: CASRQGQGSSYEQYF.

The V and J genes are TRBV2 and TRBJ2-3; TRBD2 matches 7 bases. The CDR3 sequence is 13 residues long. The V and J ends lost 8 bases and 10 bases, in that order; junction bases with no gene match: 12. Germline CDR1 SNHLY, CDR2 FYNNEI. CDR3 amino acids: CASRGRGLGPQYF. In DNA form, the CDR3 reads TGTGCCAGCCGTGGCAGAGGACTAGGTCCGCAGTATTTT.

The chain has TRBV9 and TRBJ2-1; D unclear. Germline CDR1 reads SGDLS; CDR2 reads YYNGEE. CDR3 size: 16 residues. The V end lost 0 bases, the J end lost 0 bases, and 10 bases lay between the germline ends. CDR3 nucleotides: TGTGCCAGCAGCGTAGAGCCGAGCCACTCCTACAATGAGCAGTTCTTC. Its translation is CASSVEPSHSYNEQFF.

The gene calls are TRBV5-4 and TRBJ2-7; D is perhaps TRBD2 (5 bases). The CDR3 length is 15 residues. The V gene's germline CDR1 is SGHNT and CDR2 YYREEE (reference sequence). Trimming left V 4 bases short and J 0 bases short, with 14 bases between. In DNA, the CDR3 is TGTGCCAGCAGCGGTAGGGAAGGGAGCTCCTACGAGCAGTACTTC. The encoded protein is CASSGREGSSYEQYF.

This sequence joins TRBV11-2 and TRBJ2-7; D unclear. With 4 bases removed from V and 2 bases from J, the gap between germline ends came to 18 bases. Germline V gene sequence: CDR1 SGHAT, CDR2 FQNNGV. The CDR3 covers 16 residues. The CDR3 nucleotides read TGTGCCAGCAGCTCTTCCACGGGTGCCGTGACCTACGAGCAGTACTTC. It yields the protein CASSSSTGAVTYEQYF. Using reference TRBV11-2 and TRBJ2-7 for the parts outside the CDR3, the full variable domain is EAGVAQSPRYKIIEKRQSVAFWCNPISGHATLYWYQQILGQGPKLLIQFQNNGVVDDSQLPKDRFSAERLKGVDSTLKIQPAKLEDSAVYLCASSSSTGAVTYEQYFGPGTRLTVT.

There are a few counts of this clone. This chain connects TRBV6-1 to TRBJ1-4; 7 nucleotides agree with TRBD1. V shed 5 bases and J 4 bases; nucleotides not matched to a gene: 7. CDR1 and CDR2 from the germline V gene are MNHNS and SASEGT. The CDR3 extends over 15 amino acids. In DNA form, the CDR3 reads TGTGCCAGCAGTCTCTACAGGGGAAATAATGAAAAACTGTTTTTT. Its translation is CASSLYRGNNEKLFF.

This clone was recorded once. The chain links TRBV29-1 to TRBJ2-7; possible D gene TRBD2, 5 bases. From germline, CDR1 is SQVTM and CDR2 ANQGSEA. The CDR3 sequence is 14 residues long. V dropped 1 base and J dropped 0 bases, with 10 bases sitting between them. The CDR3 region is CSVEVEGISYEQYF. The DNA of the CDR3 is TGCAGCGTTGAAGTAGAGGGTATCTCCTACGAGCAGTACTTC.

This clone has only a few counts. The chain links TRBV10-3 to TRBJ2-1; TRBD2 aligns across 11 bases. V lost 5 bases to trimming and J lost 1 base; unmatched junction nucleotides: 13. Germline CDR1 ENHRY, CDR2 SYGVKD. The CDR3 has 19 amino acids. The CDR3 nucleotides are TGTGCCATCAGTCCATCCCCTCCGGGACTAGCGGAGTCCTACAATGAGCAGTTCTTC. Its protein product is CAISPSPPGLAESYNEQFF.

The chain recombines TRBV5-1 with TRBJ1-1; D uncertain. This CDR3 contains 13 residues. Trimming stripped 5 bases from V and 5 bases from J, with 13 bases between. Per the germline V gene, CDR1 is SGHRS and CDR2 is YFSETQ. The CDR3 region has the DNA TGCGCCAGCAGATTAACCGCGCCGACTGAAGCTTTCTTT. This sequence encodes CASRLTAPTEAFF.

The chain employs TRBV7-8 and TRBJ2-1; 8 bases are a match to TRBD2. J gave up 5 bases and V 1 base, and 10 bases lay outside the gene matches. The length of the CDR3 is 17 residues. CDR1 and CDR2 (germline): SGHVS, FQNEAQ. CDR3 nucleotides: TGTGCCAGCAGCTTAGACCTTAGCGGGGCTGGGGACAATGAGCAGTTCTTC. It specifies CASSLDLSGAGDNEQFF.

This chain connects TRBV9 to TRBJ2-7; 9 positions match TRBD1. The V gene's germline CDR1 is SGDLS and CDR2 YYNGEE. The V segment lost 6 bases and the J segment 5 bases; nucleotides outside the gene matches: 9. CDR3 length: 14 residues. CDR3 DNA sequence: TGTGCCAGCATCCTGGGACAGGGCGGTGACGAGCAGTACTTC. It specifies CASILGQGGDEQYF.

This chain uses TRBV9 with TRBJ2-3; TRBD1 aligns across 7 bases. Germline CDR1 SGDLS, CDR2 YYNGEE. V was pared by 0 bases and J by 2 bases, with 12 bases of the junction left unmatched. The CDR3 loop spans 18 amino acids. In nucleotides, the CDR3 is TGTGCCAGCAGCGTAGCCCCCGACAGGGCGGACAACACAGATACGCAGTATTTT. Translation gives CASSVAPDRADNTDTQYF.

This chain links TRBV5-1 with TRBJ2-7; 11 bases agree with TRBD2. The ends lost 0 bases at V and 0 bases at J; junction bases unmatched: 8. CDR3 length equals 18 residues. CDR1 is SGHRS, CDR2 YFSETQ, per germline. The CDR3 protein is CASSLVGPSGGHSYEQYF. As DNA, the CDR3 is TGCGCCAGCAGCTTGGTAGGACCTAGCGGGGGGCACTCCTACGAGCAGTACTTC. The full variable domain, with the rest looked up from reference TRBV5-1 and TRBJ2-7, is KAGVTQTPRYLIKTRGQQVTLSCSPISGHRSVSWYQQTPGQGLQFLFEYFSETQRNKGNFPGRFSGRQFSNSRSEMNVSTLELGDSALYLCASSLVGPSGGHSYEQYFGPGTRLTVT.

The rearrangement links TRBV25-1 to TRBJ2-5; D may be TRBD1 (6 bases). Looked up from germline, CDR1 is MGHDK and CDR2 is SYGVNS. V lost 2 bases and J lost 2, with 9 bases in between. The CDR3 covers 14 residues. The CDR3, as DNA: TGTGCCAGCAGTGAAAACAGGGCACAAGAGACCCAGTACTTC. Protein product: CASSENRAQETQYF.

The chain is built from TRBV11-2 and TRBJ2-5; TRBD2 matches at 7 bases. CDR3 size: 15 residues. J lost 0 bases, V lost 3 bases, and 4 bases had no gene match. Looked up from germline, CDR1 is SGHAT and CDR2 is FQNNGV. The CDR3 DNA is TGTGCCAGCAGCTTTGGGGGGGGAAACCAAGAGACCCAGTACTTC. It specifies CASSFGGGNQETQYF.

This chain links TRBV18 with TRBJ1-2, with 10 bases lining up with TRBD1. The V and J ends lost 2 bases and 3 bases, in that order; junction bases with no gene match: 6. CDR3 size: 16 residues. Germline CDR1 KGHSH, CDR2 LQKENI. This CDR3 is CASSPWGQGTDYGYTF. Written as DNA, the CDR3 is TGTGCCAGCTCACCATGGGGACAGGGGACGGACTATGGCTACACCTTC.

This clone showed up just once. The chain recombines TRBV19 with TRBJ2-3; 9 bases align to TRBD2. V lost 3 bases, J lost 0 bases, and 4 bases stayed unmatched. Germline V gene lookup returns CDR1 LNHDA and CDR2 SQIVND (reference sequence). The CDR3 is 16 amino acids. The CDR3 bases are TGTGCCAGTAGTATCCTAGCGGGGACTAGCACAGATACGCAGTATTTT. Its translation is CASSILAGTSTDTQYF.

V gene TRBV4-1 combines with J gene TRBJ1-5; weak D call: TRBD1 (5 bases). The CDR3 totals 13 residues. V shed 0 bases and J shed 15 bases, with 15 bases lying between them. The germline V gene has CDR1 MGHRA and CDR2 YSYEKL. The CDR3 loop reads CASSQDPGGDLHF. The CDR3 DNA reads as TGCGCCAGCAGCCAAGACCCGGGGGGGGATTTGCATTTT.

V and J are TRBV7-8 and TRBJ2-1, with a possible D match to TRBD2 (5 bases). The CDR3 loop spans 17 amino acids. Germline-derived CDR1 and CDR2 are SGHVS and FQNEAQ. Trimming left V 4 bases short and J 5 bases short, with 21 bases between. CDR3 loop: CASSSKRTGITNNEQFF. The CDR3 DNA follows: TGTGCCAGCAGCTCAAAACGGACGGGAATAACTAACAATGAGCAGTTCTTC.

V is TRBV11-3 and J is TRBJ1-2; 8 bases align to TRBD1. There are 15 residues in the CDR3. CDR1 is SGHNT, CDR2 YENEEA, per germline. The V segment lost 2 bases and the J segment 5 bases; nucleotides outside the gene matches: 7. CDR3 loop: CASSLRTGGWYGYTF. As DNA, the CDR3 is TGTGCCAGCAGCTTACGCACAGGGGGTTGGTATGGCTACACCTTC.

Here the CDR3 DNA reads TGTGCCAGCAGTGAAGGTACAGGGGCCGGGGAGACCCAGTACTTC. Its protein is CASSEGTGAGETQYF. This chain connects TRBV2 to TRBJ2-5; TRBD1 agrees at 7 bases. Unmatched junction bases numbered 7, after V lost 1 base and J lost 5 bases. The CDR3 spans 15 residues. From germline, CDR1 is SNHLY and CDR2 FYNNEI.

The chain carries TRBV5-4 and TRBJ2-1, with TRBD2 matching over 12 bases. Germline CDR1 reads SGHNT; CDR2 reads YYREEE (reference sequence). The CDR3 is 14 residues long. Losses at the gene ends were 3 bases for V and 13 bases for J; bases not matched to a gene: 8. CDR3 in DNA: TGTGCCAGCAGCTCTAGCGGGAGGGCCATGGTTCAGTTCTTC. It encodes CASSSSGRAMVQFF.

The rearrangement uses TRBV5-1 and TRBJ2-7, with 8 bases lining up with TRBD1. The germline gives CDR1 SGHRS, CDR2 YFSETQ. J lost 0 bases, V lost 2 bases, and 7 bases had no gene match. The CDR3 runs to 16 residues. CDR3 sequence reads: CASSFDLQGGSYEQYF. The CDR3 coding sequence is TGCGCCAGCAGCTTTGACCTACAGGGGGGCTCCTACGAGCAGTACTTC. Supplemented by reference TRBV5-1 and TRBJ2-7, the full variable domain reads KAGVTQTPRYLIKTRGQQVTLSCSPISGHRSVSWYQQTPGQGLQFLFEYFSETQRNKGNFPGRFSGRQFSNSRSEMNVSTLELGDSALYLCASSFDLQGGSYEQYFGPGTRLTVT.

The chain joins TRBV30 to TRBJ2-5, with 7 bases identical to TRBD2. CDR3 size: 13 residues. Germline-derived CDR1 and CDR2 are GTSNPN and SVGIG (reference sequence). V was clipped by 3 bases and J by 9 bases; unmatched bases: 10. CDR3 sequence reads: CAWSYREVGSQYF. The CDR3 DNA is TGTGCCTGGAGCTACCGGGAGGTAGGGTCCCAGTACTTC.

The rearrangement uses TRBV5-6 and TRBJ2-6; 8 bases are shared with TRBD1. Trimming removed 2 bases from V and 4 bases from J; junction bases left unmatched: 5. This CDR3 region has 16 residues. Germline V gene data show CDR1 as SGHDT and CDR2 as YYEEEE. As DNA, the CDR3 is TGTGCCAGCAGCTTCAACAGGGGGGCGGGGGCCAACGTCCTGACTTTC. It translates to CASSFNRGAGANVLTF.

This clone was seen a handful of times. The CDR3 DNA reads as TGTGCCAGCCGAAATGGGGGCATGAACACTGAAGCTTTCTTT. Amino acid sequence: CASRNGGMNTEAFF. This chain joins TRBV6-5 and TRBJ1-1, with a tentative D call TRBD1 (6 bases). The CDR3 extends over 14 amino acids. CDR1 MNHEY and CDR2 SVGAGI come from the germline V gene. The V end lost 8 bases, the J end lost 0 bases, and 13 bases lay between the germline ends.

This rearrangement joins TRBV4-3 to TRBJ1-1; D remains ambiguous. Trimming pared 0 bases from V and 1 base from J, leaving 9 bases between. Germline V gives CDR1 LGHNA, CDR2 YSLEER. The CDR3 extends over 15 amino acids. The CDR3 nucleotides read TGCGCCAGCAGCCAAGATTGGTCAGAGAACACTGAAGCTTTCTTT. Translated: CASSQDWSENTEAFF.

The DNA of the CDR3 is TGTGCCACCAGCCCCCCGAGCAATCAGCCCCAGCATTTT. Protein product: CATSPPSNQPQHF. This chain links TRBV15 with TRBJ1-5; D is unclear. The length of the CDR3 is 13 residues. Trimming shortened V by 5 bases and J by 1 base, and 6 bases separated the two germline ends. Germline CDR1 and CDR2: LNHNV and YYDKDF (reference sequence).

J is TRBJ2-7 and V is TRBV7-6; D perhaps matches TRBD2 (6 bases). Trimming left V 5 bases short and J 5 bases short, with 16 bases between. The CDR3 spans 14 residues. CDR1 and CDR2 (germline): SGHVS, FNYEAQ. This CDR3 reads CASSPLIGSDEQYF. CDR3 in DNA: TGTGCCAGCAGCCCTTTAATCGGGAGTGACGAGCAGTACTTC.

The chain carries TRBV19 and TRBJ1-5, with D maybe TRBD1 (5 bases). The germline V gene encodes CDR1 LNHDA and CDR2 SQIVND (reference sequence). This CDR3 is 13 amino acids long. Trimming stripped 2 bases from V and 6 bases from J, with 8 bases between. The DNA of the CDR3 is TGTGCCAGTAGTATATTGGGGGGTCAGCCCCAGCATTTT. It yields the protein CASSILGGQPQHF.

This clone was recorded a few times. The genes are TRBV9 and TRBJ2-7; TRBD1 matches at 10 bases. This CDR3 has 14 residues. With V trimmed by 4 bases and J by 4 bases, 5 bases remained unmatched. CDR1 is SGDLS and CDR2 is YYNGEE in the germline V gene. In nucleotides, the CDR3 is TGTGCCAGCAGCCTTAGACAGGGGGCGTACGAGCAGTACTTC. Translation: CASSLRQGAYEQYF.